The clone carrying this TCR beta chain was counted once. One base away lies a much larger clone, so this may be a sequencing read error. This sample was included in a study of regulatory T cells in long-lasting Graves disease. Time point denoted: newly diagnosed GD, antithyroid drugs for less than 3 months. PBMC-extracted RNA yielded the TCR library. CDR3 length: 16 residues. Germline V gene sequence: CDR1 SNHLY, CDR2 FYNNEI. With 3 bases clipped from V and 6 bases from J, the junction kept 9 bases outside the gene matches. With iRepertoire HTBI primers and Arm-PCR of CDR3 regions, TCR beta libraries were built. A single record per CDR3 protein comes from TCRdb applying MiXCR to the multiplex PCR reads. The sample consists of approximately 490,000 distinct CDR3 sequences, roughly 16% of them appearing once. These data were also reused for a study on T cells in Graves' hyperthyroidism and ophthalmopathy.

The starting material was peripheral blood mononuclear cells (PBMCs), obtained at new diagnosis, from a patient treated with antithyroid drugs. This clonotype was obtained from a man aged 35 to 55 with Graves disease. The genes are TRBV2 and TRBJ2-2, with 8 bases fitting TRBD1. The CDR3 here is CASSETGALRAGELFF. In DNA form, the CDR3 reads TGTGCCAGCAGTGAGACAGGGGCATTGAGGGCCGGGGAGCTGTTTTTT.